The T cell receptor beta chain described here comes from a study of shared clonotypes between healthy human individuals. From germline, CDR1 is SNHLY and CDR2 FYNNEI. The V gene lost 5 bases and the J gene lost 4 bases, with 11 bases spanning the gap. The CDR3 covers 14 residues. It was approximately 0.2 ug DNA, 28,000 or so T cell genomes, that sorted-subset replicate PCRs used. The protocol was immunoSEQ multiplex PCR, while the TCRdb copy is restricted to in-frame clones and leaves out a portion. The sample has about 2,500,000 clones, around 90% seen once; the top ten hold over 0.12%. The specimen was naive CD4+ T cells sorted from blood. Specified subset: CD45RA+ positively selected. The source of this sequence is a man aged 18 to 30 in good health. The V and J genes are TRBV2 and TRBJ2-2, with D possibly being TRBD2 (5 bases). CDR3 sequence reads: CASSMRAFTGELFF. For the CDR3, the DNA is TGTGCCAGCAGTATGCGGGCCTTCACCGGGGAGCTGTTTTTT.